This passage covers 28 T cell receptor beta chains from one sample sequenced in a study of blood T cell repertoires in COVID-19. Here immunoSEQ multiplex PCR was the method, and the copy in TCRdb shows in-frame clones only, minus some. The table has around 300,000 clones, over 75% seen once. The sequenced sample was PBMCs or T cells enriched from blood (not recorded which). The source is a man aged 30 to 45 who had recovered from COVID-19.

The chain carries TRBV7-9 and TRBJ1-3; no clear D. Germline V gives CDR1 SEHNR, CDR2 FQNEAQ (reference sequence). V lost 1 base to trimming and J lost 9 bases, with 19 bases between them. The CDR3 sequence is 16 residues long. The CDR3 spells CASSLEAGLIVGTIYF. The CDR3 DNA reads as TGTGCCAGCAGCTTAGAGGCGGGGTTGATTGTTGGCACCATATATTTT.

This rearrangement joins TRBV5-1 to TRBJ2-7, with D possibly being TRBD1 (6 bases). The V gene's germline CDR1 is SGHRS and CDR2 YFSETQ. Trimming removed 4 bases at V and 7 bases at J, with 15 bases between. CDR3 length: 13 amino acids. In nucleotides, the CDR3 is TGCGCCAGCAGCCCGACAGGCTTGGGGGAGCAGTACTTC. Residues: CASSPTGLGEQYF. Supplemented by reference TRBV5-1 and TRBJ2-7, the full variable domain reads KAGVTQTPRYLIKTRGQQVTLSCSPISGHRSVSWYQQTPGQGLQFLFEYFSETQRNKGNFPGRFSGRQFSNSRSEMNVSTLELGDSALYLCASSPTGLGEQYFGPGTRLTVT.

The chain combines TRBV10-3 with TRBJ2-5; perhaps TRBD1 as D (6 bases). The length of the CDR3 is 13 residues. Germline loops: CDR1 ENHRY, CDR2 SYGVKD. V gave up 5 bases and J gave up 2 bases, with 9 bases separating them. CDR3 protein: CAISQGYQETQYF. The CDR3 DNA sequence: TGTGCCATCAGTCAGGGGTATCAAGAGACCCAGTACTTC.

For this clone: An end of the junction does not agree with germline; a read error may underlie this. The V gene is TRBV13, the J gene TRBJ2-7; D is perhaps TRBD1 (6 bases). Germline lookup yields CDR1 PRHDT and CDR2 FYEKMQ (reference sequence). This CDR3 contains 14 residues. As DNA, the CDR3 is TGTGCCAGCAGCTTACCGGGACAAGGATACGTGCAGTACTTC. It encodes CASSLPGQGYVQYF.

V usage is TRBV27 and J usage is TRBJ2-2, with D possibly TRBD2 on 6 matching bases. The V end lost 6 bases, the J end lost 6 bases, and 11 bases lay between the germline ends. From germline, CDR1 is MNHEY and CDR2 SMNVEV (reference sequence). This CDR3 has 13 amino acids. The CDR3 loop is CASRMGGPGELFF. For the CDR3, the DNA is TGTGCCAGCAGAATGGGGGGACCCGGGGAGCTGTTTTTT.

The J gene is TRBJ2-3, the V gene TRBV2; 8 bases agree with TRBD1. In germline, CDR1 is SNHLY, CDR2 FYNNEI. J gave up 6 bases and V 5 bases, and 13 bases lay outside the gene matches. This CDR3 is 16 amino acids long. In DNA form, the CDR3 reads TGTGCCAGCAGTAGGGACAGGAGTGCAATTGGGGATACGCAGTATTTT. It specifies CASSRDRSAIGDTQYF. The whole variable domain, filled in from reference TRBV2 and TRBJ2-3, reads EPEVTQTPSHQVTQMGQEVILRCVPISNHLYFYWYRQILGQKVEFLVSFYNNEISEKSEIFDDQFSVERPDGSNFTLKIRSTKLEDSAMYFCASSRDRSAIGDTQYFGPGTRLTVL.

The J gene is TRBJ2-7, the V gene TRBV6-5, with a weak D call TRBD1 (7 bases). In germline, CDR1 is MNHEY, CDR2 SVGAGI. The V end was cut by 5 bases, the J end by 4 bases, with 12 bases between. This CDR3 region has 13 residues. The CDR3 DNA reads TGTGCCAGCAGTCCGACAGGGAGGTACGAGCAGTACTTC. It codes for CASSPTGRYEQYF.

The chain is built from TRBV11-2 and TRBJ2-2, with 7 bases identical to TRBD1. This CDR3 is built from 18 residues. The V segment lost 2 bases and the J segment 6 bases; nucleotides outside the gene matches: 15. Germline values: CDR1 SGHAT, CDR2 FQNNGV. DNA of the CDR3: TGTGCCAGCAGCTTATCTAAATCGACAGGGTTCAGGTCCGGGGAGCTGTTTTTT. Translated, it gives CASSLSKSTGFRSGELFF.

The V gene is TRBV9, the J gene TRBJ1-6; 7 positions match TRBD1. Per the germline V gene, CDR1 is SGDLS and CDR2 is YYNGEE. The CDR3 contains 16 residues. Trimming removed 0 bases from V and 10 bases from J; junction bases left unmatched: 10. The CDR3 sequence is CASSVAATEGASPLHF. CDR3 DNA sequence: TGTGCCAGCAGCGTAGCTGCGACAGAGGGGGCATCACCCCTCCACTTT.

This clone was seen a single time. V usage is TRBV7-8 and J usage is TRBJ1-5; D remains unclear. Deletions cut 5 bases from V and 7 bases from J, with 9 bases between. Germline CDR1 is SGHVS and CDR2 is FQNEAQ. The CDR3 is 12 amino acids. The CDR3 DNA reads as TGTGCCAGCAGCCCAGAGGCACAGCCCCAGCATTTT. It translates to CASSPEAQPQHF.

The J gene is TRBJ2-7, the V gene TRBV7-6, with D uncertain. CDR1 SGHVS and CDR2 FNYEAQ come from the germline V gene. CDR3 length equals 15 residues. Trimming took 1 base from V and 3 from J, leaving 13 bases between them. CDR3 in amino acids: CASSLDAVPNYEQYF. CDR3 sequence (DNA): TGTGCCAGCAGCTTAGATGCAGTCCCAAACTACGAGCAGTACTTC.

This clone was picked up one time. The gene calls are TRBV7-9 and TRBJ1-2; 9 positions agree with TRBD1. J gave up 4 bases and V 5 bases, and 17 bases lay outside the gene matches. Germline lookup yields CDR1 SEHNR and CDR2 FQNEAQ (reference sequence). This CDR3 spans 18 amino acids. CDR3 region: CASSASGAGTGSIYGYTF. As DNA, the CDR3 is TGTGCCAGCAGCGCCTCGGGCGCCGGGACAGGGAGTATCTATGGCTACACCTTC.

This clone was recorded once. The CDR3 protein is CASSVGGRGSLTNEQFF. Here the CDR3 DNA reads TGTGCCAGCAGTGTAGGGGGTAGGGGCTCCTTGACCAATGAGCAGTTCTTC. The chain couples TRBV2 to TRBJ2-1, with a weak D call TRBD1 (6 bases). CDR3 length: 17 residues. Germline V gives CDR1 SNHLY, CDR2 FYNNEI. Trimming left V 4 bases short and J 6 bases short, with 22 bases between.

The chain has TRBV9 and TRBJ2-1; no clear D gene. This CDR3 has 13 amino acids. Trimming removed 0 bases at V and 6 bases at J, with 7 bases between. Germline V lookup: CDR1 SGDLS, CDR2 YYNGEE. The CDR3 protein is CASSVVPGNEQFF. The CDR3 nucleotides are TGTGCCAGCAGCGTAGTTCCCGGCAATGAGCAGTTCTTC.

The chain combines TRBV4-1 with TRBJ2-7; D may be TRBD2 (5 bases). Looked up from germline, CDR1 is MGHRA and CDR2 is YSYEKL. This CDR3 is 15 amino acids long. V was pared by 0 bases and J by 4 bases, with 13 bases between. The CDR3 DNA follows: TGCGCCAGCAGCCAAGACGGAGGTTGGGGATACGAGCAGTACTTC. Translating gives CASSQDGGWGYEQYF.

The chain recombines TRBV6-5 with TRBJ1-6; 11 bases line up with TRBD1. The junction had 7 bases not matched to a gene; V was cut back by 5 bases and J by 10 bases. This CDR3 has 15 amino acids. Germline loops: CDR1 MNHEY, CDR2 SVGAGI. This CDR3 is CASSPEDRGQSPLHF. CDR3 sequence (DNA): TGTGCCAGCAGTCCGGAGGACAGGGGGCAGTCACCCCTCCACTTT.

The chain employs TRBV2 and TRBJ1-6, with D possibly TRBD1 on 6 matching bases. This CDR3 contains 15 residues. Germline V gene lookup returns CDR1 SNHLY and CDR2 FYNNEI. With 8 bases removed from V and 3 bases from J, the gap between germline ends came to 14 bases. CDR3 DNA sequence: TGTGCCAGCCTCACGATACAGGGCTATAATTCACCCCTCCACTTT. Amino acid sequence: CASLTIQGYNSPLHF. Full variable domain (remainder filled in from reference TRBV2 and TRBJ1-6): EPEVTQTPSHQVTQMGQEVILRCVPISNHLYFYWYRQILGQKVEFLVSFYNNEISEKSEIFDDQFSVERPDGSNFTLKIRSTKLEDSAMYFCASLTIQGYNSPLHFGNGTRLTVT.

The chain is built from TRBV6-5 and TRBJ1-4; TRBD1 matches at 10 bases. This CDR3 has 14 amino acids. Germline CDR1 reads MNHEY; CDR2 reads SVGAGI. V lost 9 bases and J lost 7; bases outside the gene matches: 8. The CDR3 DNA is TGTGCCAGTGAGACAGGGGGCGCGGGTGAAAAACTGTTTTTT. This encodes CASETGGAGEKLFF.

The chain uses TRBV4-2 and TRBJ2-5, with D possibly matching TRBD2 (5 bases). The length of the CDR3 is 16 residues. Germline CDR1 and CDR2: LGHNA and YNFKEQ. Between the trimmed V and J ends, which lost 0 bases and 4 bases, there was a span of 15 bases. The DNA of the CDR3 is TGTGCCAGCAGCCAAGATAACCGGGGAGTTCGAGAGACCCAGTACTTC. Its protein product is CASSQDNRGVRETQYF.

This chain joins TRBV19 and TRBJ1-5; a weak D match, TRBD1 (6 bases). Between the trimmed V and J ends, which lost 3 bases and 6 bases, there was a span of 15 bases. This CDR3 spans 15 amino acids. Per the germline V gene, CDR1 is LNHDA and CDR2 is SQIVND (reference sequence). In nucleotides, the CDR3 is TGTGCCAGTAGTATTTCTGGGGGCGGCGGTCAGCCCCAGCATTTT. As protein: CASSISGGGGQPQHF.

This clone has more than one count but fewer than ten. The V and J genes are TRBV11-2 and TRBJ1-5; TRBD1 matches 7 bases. V lost 5 bases and J lost 5; bases outside the gene matches: 3. The CDR3 extends over 13 amino acids. Per germline, CDR1 SGHAT and CDR2 FQNNGV. The CDR3, as DNA: TGTGCCAGCAGCCGACAGGGAGATCAGCCCCAGCATTTT. Protein: CASSRQGDQPQHF.

The chain joins TRBV14 to TRBJ1-1; no reliable D call. The V gene lost 0 bases and the J gene lost 3 bases, with 8 bases spanning the gap. The CDR3 is 14 residues long. CDR1 and CDR2 from the germline V gene are SGHDN and FVKESK. The DNA of the CDR3 is TGTGCCAGCAGCCAAGACGTTTACTACACTGAAGCTTTCTTT. Its translation is CASSQDVYYTEAFF.

This clone was counted a few times. This chain links TRBV6-6 with TRBJ2-7; tentative D call: TRBD1 (6 bases). CDR1 is MNHNY and CDR2 is SVGAGI in the germline V gene (reference sequence). CDR3 length equals 11 residues. V was clipped by 6 bases and J by 7 bases, with 10 bases between them. For the CDR3, the DNA is TGTGCCAGCAGACAGGGATCGGAGCAGTACTTC. Translated, it gives CASRQGSEQYF.

The rearrangement uses TRBV7-9 and TRBJ1-2; weak D call: TRBD1 (6 bases). CDR1 is SEHNR, CDR2 FQNEAQ, per germline (reference sequence). The CDR3 runs 15 residues. V lost 5 bases and J 4 bases, leaving 17 bases between the germline ends. CDR3 bases: TGTGCCAGCAGCCTGTCGGGGGGCGCGAGCTATGGCTACACCTTC. Residues: CASSLSGGASYGYTF.

The chain employs TRBV2 and TRBJ2-7; D not certain. V lost 5 bases to trimming and J lost 2 bases, with 10 bases between them. Germline assignment: CDR1 SNHLY and CDR2 FYNNEI. The CDR3 length is 13 residues. The CDR3 loop is CASSPTAAYEQYF. CDR3 coding DNA: TGTGCCAGCAGTCCCACAGCAGCCTACGAGCAGTACTTC.

With respect to this clone: Within the sample, other DNA sequences also encode this same CDR3. The rearrangement links TRBV6-5 to TRBJ2-7; D not resolved. V lost 2 bases to trimming and J lost 0 bases, with 8 bases between them. In germline, CDR1 is MNHEY, CDR2 SVGAGI. CDR3 size: 14 residues. The CDR3 region has the DNA TGTGCCAGCAGTTACAGCCCCAACTCCTACGAGCAGTACTTC. This translates into CASSYSPNSYEQYF.

The chain carries TRBV9 and TRBJ2-5; 8 nucleotides agree with TRBD2. Looked up from germline, CDR1 is SGDLS and CDR2 is YYNGEE. J was trimmed by 5 bases and V by 2 bases; bases with no gene match: 11. The CDR3 contains 16 residues. CDR3 protein: CASSVWSGGPSETQYF. DNA of the CDR3: TGTGCCAGCAGCGTCTGGTCGGGGGGGCCATCGGAGACCCAGTACTTC.

This rearrangement joins TRBV7-8 to TRBJ1-5; the D is unclear. Per the germline V gene, CDR1 is SGHVS and CDR2 is FQNEAQ. Trimming pared 4 bases from V and 4 bases from J, leaving 11 bases between. This CDR3 comprises 14 residues. This CDR3 reads CASSYSGGNQPQHF. CDR3 DNA: TGTGCCAGCAGCTACTCGGGCGGGAATCAGCCCCAGCATTTT.